Sequencing of this TCR beta chain was carried out in a study of cytomegalovirus exposure and HLA in healthy donors. Study observations and caveats: Available immune exposure information covered CMV serostatus only.

60 Vbeta and 13 Jbeta primers were used in PCR. The table came from immunoSEQ multiplex PCR; TCRdb's copy has only in-frame clones and leaves some out. This listing includes about 110,000 clones. A remark on this clone: Its antigen is not identified.

Germline loops: CDR1 SEHNR, CDR2 FQNEAQ (reference sequence). Trimming took off 5 bases at V and 2 bases at J, with 11 bases between the two ends. The length of the CDR3 is 14 residues. The rearrangement links TRBV7-9 to TRBJ2-3, with a possible D match to TRBD2 (6 bases). The origin of this receptor is a man aged 35 to 55 in good health and CMV-seropositive. The sample comprised PBMCs. This CDR3 is CASSPGDPTDTQYF. The CDR3, as DNA: TGTGCCAGCAGCCCGGGGGACCCCACAGATACGCAGTATTTT.